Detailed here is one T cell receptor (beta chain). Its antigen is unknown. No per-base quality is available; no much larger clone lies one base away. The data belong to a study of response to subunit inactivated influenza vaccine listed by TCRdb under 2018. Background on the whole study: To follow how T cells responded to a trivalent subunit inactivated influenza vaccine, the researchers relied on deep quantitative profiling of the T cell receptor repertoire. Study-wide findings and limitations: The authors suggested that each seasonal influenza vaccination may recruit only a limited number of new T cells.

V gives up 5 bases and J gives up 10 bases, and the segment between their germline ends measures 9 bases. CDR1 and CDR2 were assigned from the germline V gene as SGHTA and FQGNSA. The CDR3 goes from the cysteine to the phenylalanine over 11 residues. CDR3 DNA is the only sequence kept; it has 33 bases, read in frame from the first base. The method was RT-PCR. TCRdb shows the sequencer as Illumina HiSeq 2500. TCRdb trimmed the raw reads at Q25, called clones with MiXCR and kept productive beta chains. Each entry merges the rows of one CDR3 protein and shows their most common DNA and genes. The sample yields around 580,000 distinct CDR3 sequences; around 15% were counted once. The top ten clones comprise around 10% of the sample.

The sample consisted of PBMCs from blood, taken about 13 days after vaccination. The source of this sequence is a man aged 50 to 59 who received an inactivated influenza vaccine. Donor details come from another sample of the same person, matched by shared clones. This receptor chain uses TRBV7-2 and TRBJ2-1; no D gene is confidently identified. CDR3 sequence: CASSPTSEQFF. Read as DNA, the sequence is TGTGCCAGCAGCCCGACCTCAGAGCAGTTCTTC.